This T cell receptor beta chain was sequenced for a study of T-cell reconstitution after alpha-beta-depleted transplantation in children. There are 15 residues in the CDR3. Trimming cost V 2 bases and J 3 bases, with 14 bases left between them. Per the germline V gene, CDR1 is SGHDT and CDR2 is YYEEEE. The authors prepared the TCRbeta library with unique molecular identifiers. TCRdb analysed the PCR reads with MiXCR anew, one entry per CDR3 protein. In the table there are 250,000 to 300,000 distinct CDR3 sequences, about 7.3% of which are singletons. Findings of the study overall: The study reportedly traced alpha-beta T cells about two months after transplant to several hundred expanded graft clones. The study traced high day-60 TCRbeta diversity in some patients to surviving recipient T cells and thymic progenitors. T-cell counts and diversity were attributed mostly to newly produced T cells one year after transplant.

This clonotype has only a few counts. No antigen is known for it. This receptor was identified in a female patient aged 2-15 years who had a stem cell transplant for Fanconi anemia, so the T cells may come from the graft donor. This chain joins TRBV5-6 and TRBJ1-1; D might be TRBD1 (6 bases). The source material was peripheral blood, sampled 360 days after TCRalphabeta/CD19-depleted stem cell transplant. Written as DNA, the CDR3 is TGTGCCAGCAGCTTCGGGGACAACCGGGACACTGAAGCTTTCTTT. Amino acid sequence: CASSFGDNRDTEAFF.